The 5 T cell receptor beta chains below all came from one sample that was sequenced in a study of T cell repertoires in cytomegalovirus infection. MiXCR was run by TCRdb on the reads, yielding one entry per CDR3 protein. Of about 150,000 distinct CDR3 sequences listed, 23% were seen once; the top ten hold approximately 11%. Sequencing input: PBMCs. All receptors come from a human donor in good health (CMV status not recorded). Some clones in this sample may be carry-over from other donors' samples.

The chain joins TRBV4-1 to TRBJ2-3; D call uncertain. The CDR3 is 16 residues long. Trimming stripped 0 bases from V and 4 bases from J, with 14 bases between. Germline CDR1 reads MGHRA; CDR2 reads YSYEKL. The CDR3 reads CASSQEAASPPDTQYF. CDR3 in DNA: TGCGCCAGCAGCCAAGAGGCGGCATCCCCTCCAGATACGCAGTATTTT.

The chain couples TRBV6-5 to TRBJ2-1; D might be TRBD2 (5 bases). The CDR3 has 16 residues. The germline gives CDR1 MNHEY, CDR2 SVGAGI. V lost 6 bases, J lost 0 bases, and 15 bases lay in between. The CDR3 coding sequence is TGTGCCAGCAGCAAAAACGCGGGTAGCTCCTACAATGAGCAGTTCTTC. Residues: CASSKNAGSSYNEQFF.

This clonotype was observed a few times. The genes are TRBV25-1 and TRBJ2-5, with D maybe TRBD2 (6 bases). Germline loops: CDR1 MGHDK, CDR2 SYGVNS. Trimming removed 7 bases at V and 4 bases at J, with 19 bases between. The CDR3 has 15 residues. The CDR3 loop reads CASTPGRRGGETQYF. The CDR3 DNA is TGTGCCAGCACCCCCGGACGGAGGGGAGGAGAGACCCAGTACTTC.

This chain links TRBV12-3 or TRBV12-4 with TRBJ1-2, with D possibly matching TRBD1 (5 bases). The CDR3 is 14 residues long. The V end lost 6 bases, the J end lost 7 bases, and 18 bases lay between the germline ends. As DNA, the CDR3 is TGTGCCAGCAGCCCGCAGGGCCCTCATCTTGGCTACACCTTC. It translates to CASSPQGPHLGYTF.

The sample holds a few counts of this clonotype. The chain employs TRBV6-1 and TRBJ2-7; D perhaps matches TRBD2 (7 bases). The V end was cut by 5 bases, the J end by 7 bases, with 18 bases between. The CDR3 loop spans 14 amino acids. Germline values: CDR1 MNHNS, CDR2 SASEGT. In DNA, the CDR3 is TGTGCCAGCAGTCCCGTGGGGGGGCGAGGGGAGCAGTACTTC. This gives the protein CASSPVGGRGEQYF.